The clone carrying this T cell receptor beta chain occurred once. Its antigen remains unknown. This CDR3 spans 11 amino acids. CDR1 is MDHEN and CDR2 is SYDVKM in the germline V gene. J gave up 4 bases and V 10 bases, and 3 bases lay outside the gene matches. The data derive from a study of molecular identifiers for immune sequencing clone quantification. Study-wide points: Spiked Jurkat TCR RNA from one cell was reportedly detectable among some 1 million naive cells.

TCRdb re-called the PCR reads with MiXCR, one entry per CDR3 protein. The sample lists tens of thousands of distinct CDR3 sequences; approximately 17% were seen once. A CD8+CD4-CCR7+CD45RA+ gate was used to sort naive CD8 T cells. Material for sequencing was naive CD8+ T cells from blood, with Jurkat cell RNA spiked in. Noted subset: FACS-sorted CD8+CD4-CCR7+CD45RA+ naive T cells. The TCR was taken from a human donor in good health. Some libraries in this study had Jurkat cell RNA spiked in. This chain joins TRBV28 and TRBJ2-5; 7 bases map to TRBD2. Written as DNA, the CDR3 is TGTGCCACGTGGGAGGGAGAGACCCAGTACTTC. It codes for CATWEGETQYF.